This passage covers 8 T cell receptor beta chains from one sample sequenced in a study of blood T cell repertoires in COVID-19. Assay used: immunoSEQ multiplex PCR; TCRdb lists only in-frame clones, some missing. There are some 190,000 clones in the sample; roughly 86% occur only once, and 1.5% to 2% lies in the top ten. Material for sequencing was peripheral blood. These receptor sequences come from a man aged 18 to 30 with active or convalescent COVID-19.

This chain connects TRBV30 to TRBJ2-1; 7 bases match TRBD2. The ends lost 2 bases at V and 4 bases at J; junction bases unmatched: 5. The CDR3 loop spans 14 amino acids. Germline CDR1 GTSNPN, CDR2 SVGIG (reference sequence). The CDR3 loop reads CAWSRGDYYNEQFF. CDR3 in DNA: TGTGCCTGGAGTCGGGGGGATTATTACAATGAGCAGTTCTTC.

V gene TRBV18 combines with J gene TRBJ2-1, with D perhaps matching TRBD1 (5 bases). V lost 0 bases and J 3 bases, leaving 15 bases between the germline ends. The CDR3 contains 17 residues. The germline V gene encodes CDR1 KGHSH and CDR2 LQKENI. For the CDR3, the DNA is TGTGCCAGCTCACCACCTTTGGCAGGGCTGAACTACAATGAGCAGTTCTTC. Translating it yields CASSPPLAGLNYNEQFF.

There are a few counts of this clone. The rearrangement joins TRBV28 to TRBJ2-6; TRBD1 matches 7 bases. Per the germline V gene, CDR1 is MDHEN and CDR2 is SYDVKM. The CDR3 contains 19 residues. Trimming cost V 4 bases and J 0 bases; bases outside gene matches: 12. In DNA form, the CDR3 reads TGTGCCAGCAGTTCCTACCCCCGGGACAGCCTCTCTGGGGCCAACGTCCTGACTTTC. It specifies CASSSYPRDSLSGANVLTF.

The J gene is TRBJ1-1, the V gene TRBV9; 9 bases agree with TRBD1. V gave up 4 bases and J gave up 6 bases; unmatched junction bases: 10. Germline CDR1 reads SGDLS; CDR2 reads YYNGEE. This CDR3 has 15 residues. CDR3 sequence reads: CASSRQGGRLAEAFF. In DNA form, the CDR3 reads TGTGCCAGCAGCAGACAGGGGGGCCGATTGGCTGAAGCTTTCTTT.

This chain connects TRBV7-8 to TRBJ1-2; D not certain. CDR1 is SGHVS and CDR2 is FQNEAQ in the germline V gene. CDR3 length: 13 amino acids. The ends were cut back, 5 bases at V and 6 bases at J, with 13 bases in the middle. The CDR3 protein is CASSGGGLHGYTF. CDR3 in DNA: TGTGCCAGCAGCGGAGGCGGACTGCATGGCTACACCTTC.

This clone was seen a single time. The chain has TRBV6-5 and TRBJ1-2, with 10 bases aligning to TRBD1. The CDR3 is 15 amino acids. The V segment lost 10 bases and the J segment 4 bases; nucleotides outside the gene matches: 12. CDR1 is MNHEY and CDR2 is SVGAGI in the germline V gene. The CDR3 region is CATTNRDRGAYGYTF. In nucleotides, the CDR3 is TGTGCCACGACAAACCGGGACAGGGGAGCCTATGGCTACACCTTC.

The rearrangement joins TRBV19 to TRBJ1-1; no reliable D call. Germline-derived CDR1 and CDR2 are LNHDA and SQIVND (reference sequence). Trimming stripped 3 bases from V and 3 bases from J, with 11 bases between. The CDR3 extends over 14 amino acids. In DNA form, the CDR3 reads TGTGCCAGTAGTATCGGTGAGGGTGACACTGAAGCTTTCTTT. It is translated as CASSIGEGDTEAFF.

The J gene is TRBJ2-7, the V gene TRBV10-2; D might be TRBD2 (5 bases). In germline, CDR1 is WSHSY, CDR2 SAAADI. Between the trimmed V and J ends, which lost 6 bases and 2 bases, there was a span of 14 bases. The CDR3 totals 14 residues. In DNA, the CDR3 is TGCGCCAGCAGGCCTCCGCGGGTACCCTACGAGCAGTACTTC. This codes for CASRPPRVPYEQYF.